These T cell receptor beta chains were read from a single sample in a study of cytomegalovirus exposure and HLA in healthy donors. Data came from immunoSEQ multiplex PCR; TCRdb stores just in-frame clones and leaves some out. The sample has about 150,000 clones, 75% to 90% seen once; the top ten hold more than 20%. Sequenced: PBMCs. These TCRs come from a man between 18 and 35 years old in good health and CMV-seropositive. Both conserved end residues are part of each CDR3. D genes are given only for firm matches. Clone size, where shown, is once, few, many, or a class for clones that have expanded.

TRBV6-6,TRBJ1-5,NA,NA,TGTGCCAGCAGCCTGGTTCCGGGATCGGAGCCCCAGCATTTT,CASSLVPGSEPQHF
TRBV27,TRBJ1-2,NA,NA,TGTGCCAGCAGCAGCAGGGAGGGGTATGGCTACACCTTC,CASSSREGYGYTF
TRBV7-3,TRBJ1-2,NA,NA,TGTGCCAGCAGCTTAAGGCAGGCGGGTGGCTATGGCTACACCTTC,CASSLRQAGGYGYTF
TRBV4-1,TRBJ2-3,NA,NA,TGCGCCAGCAGCCAAATCCAGGCGACCACAGATACGCAGTATTTT,CASSQIQATTDTQYF
TRBV5-1,TRBJ2-3,TRBD2,NA,TGCGCCAGCAGCTTGGTAGCGGGAGGGCCAGATACGCAGTATTTT,CASSLVAGGPDTQYF
TRBV7-2,TRBJ2-7,NA,NA,TGTGCCAGCAGCTTAGACGGGGGCTACGAGCAGTACTTC,CASSLDGGYEQYF
TRBV6-5,TRBJ1-5,TRBD1,NA,TGTGCCAGCAGTTCTTCAACAGGGGCCAGCAATCAGCCCCAGCATTTT,CASSSSTGASNQPQHF
TRBV28,TRBJ2-3,TRBD2,NA,TGTGCCAGCAGTTCCCCAGGACTAGCTAGCACAGATACGCAGTATTTT,CASSSPGLASTDTQYF
TRBV7-2,TRBJ2-2,TRBD2,NA,TGTGCCAGCAGCTTAACGGGTAGCGGGAGGAGGTCCGGGGAGCTGTTTTTT,CASSLTGSGRRSGELFF
TRBV6-5,TRBJ1-2,TRBD1,NA,TGTGCCAGCAGTTACGCCACAGGGGGTCTGTATGGCTACACCTTC,CASSYATGGLYGYTF
TRBV19,TRBJ1-2,TRBD1,NA,TGTGCCAGTAGTATTACGGGACAGAGCTATGGCTACACCTTC,CASSITGQSYGYTF
TRBV27,TRBJ2-7,TRBD1,NA,TGTGCCAGCAGTTTTGACAGGGTGGCCGAGCAGTACTTC,CASSFDRVAEQYF
TRBV30,TRBJ2-1,TRBD2,once,TGTGCCTGGAATGGGGGAGGGCCGTTCCCTGAGCAGTTCTTC,CAWNGGGPFPEQFF
TRBV6-1,TRBJ1-5,TRBD1,NA,TGTGCCAGCAGTGGGTGGACTAGCGGGGGGACAGATACGCAGCATTTT,CASSGWTSGGTDTQHF
TRBV7-9,TRBJ2-1,NA,NA,TGTGCCAGCAGCTTATTGAGAAATGAGCAGTTCTTC,CASSLLRNEQFF
TRBV7-2,TRBJ2-5,TRBD1,NA,TGTGCCAGCAGCTTAGCCTCGACAGGGGGTATGGAGACCCAGTACTTC,CASSLASTGGMETQYF
TRBV7-2,TRBJ2-7,NA,NA,TGTGCCAGCAGCTCCAGGGAATCCTACGAGCAGTACTTC,CASSSRESYEQYF
TRBV15,TRBJ2-4,NA,NA,TGTGCCACCGGACTAAAGGCCAAAAACATTCAGTACTTC,CATGLKAKNIQYF
TRBV27,TRBJ1-3,TRBD1,NA,TGTGCCAGCAGTCCCCGGACAGGGGGCGGAAACACCATATATTTT,CASSPRTGGGNTIYF
TRBV27,TRBJ2-1,TRBD2,NA,TGTGCCAGCACCCCCCTCGGGACTAGCGGGTACAATGAGCAGTTCTTC,CASTPLGTSGYNEQFF
TRBV30,TRBJ1-4,NA,few,TGTGCCTGGAGTGTGCGACTGATTAATGAAAAACTGTTTTTT,CAWSVRLINEKLFF
TRBV28,TRBJ2-3,TRBD1,NA,TGTGCCAGCAGTCTTACAGGGGACCCCACAGATACGCAGTATTTT,CASSLTGDPTDTQYF
TRBV27,TRBJ1-4,TRBD1,NA,TGTGCCAGCAGTACCGGGACAGGGCCCACTAATGAAAAACTGTTTTTT,CASSTGTGPTNEKLFF
TRBV5-1,TRBJ2-2,NA,NA,TGCGCCAGCAGCTTGTTACAGGCGAACACCGGGGAGCTGTTTTTT,CASSLLQANTGELFF
TRBV2,TRBJ2-7,TRBD2,NA,TGTGCCAGCAGGGGGGGACTAGCGGACCAGCAGTACTTC,CASRGGLADQQYF
TRBV4-1,TRBJ2-2,NA,NA,TGCGCCAGCAGTCCTTTAGAGGCCACCGGGGAGCTGTTTTTT,CASSPLEATGELFF
TRBV27,TRBJ1-2,NA,NA,TGTGCCAGCAGTTTAGAGTTTAACTATGGCTACACCTTC,CASSLEFNYGYTF
TRBV5-1,TRBJ2-5,TRBD2,NA,TGCGCCAGCAGCTTGACTAGCGGGGGGGCCCAGTACTTC,CASSLTSGGAQYF
TRBV5-4,TRBJ2-3,TRBD2,NA,TGTGCCAGCAGCGGGACTAGCGGGGTCGAGTATTTT,CASSGTSGVEYF
TRBV4-3,TRBJ1-2,NA,NA,TGCGCCAGCAGCCAAGATCCCCGGGGTGGCTACACCTTC,CASSQDPRGGYTF
TRBV4-3,TRBJ2-1,TRBD2,once,TGCGCCAGCAGCCCAACTGGTGGTAGCGGGAGGGCGTACAATGAGCAGTTCTTC,CASSPTGGSGRAYNEQFF
TRBV29-1,TRBJ2-3,TRBD2,NA,TGCAGCGTTGAACTCGCTAGCGGGAGACGAGATACGCAGTATTTT,CSVELASGRRDTQYF
TRBV18,TRBJ2-5,TRBD2,NA,TGTGCCAGCTCACCACCACAGGCGGGGGCCCAGTACTTC,CASSPPQAGAQYF
TRBV27,TRBJ2-5,NA,NA,TGTGCCAGCAGTTTACAATTCGCGGACTACCCGAATGGCGGGGAGACCCAGTACTTC,CASSLQFADYPNGGETQYF
TRBV18,TRBJ1-3,TRBD1,NA,TGTGCCAGCTCACGTGGACAGGGCGCAAACCGGCCTGGAAACACCATATATTTT,CASSRGQGANRPGNTIYF
TRBV4-3,TRBJ1-3,NA,NA,TGCGCCAGCAGCCAAGATCGTTTCGGTTCCTCTGGAAACACCATATATTTT,CASSQDRFGSSGNTIYF
TRBV30,TRBJ1-1,NA,NA,TGTGCCTGGAGTGTAGGGAGAGGAACTGAAGCTTTCTTT,CAWSVGRGTEAFF
TRBV15,TRBJ2-1,TRBD1,NA,TGTGCCACCAGCTCGAGGACAGGGGACAATGAGCAGTTCTTC,CATSSRTGDNEQFF
TRBV6-5,TRBJ1-5,TRBD1,NA,TGTGCCAGCAGCCGCGACAGGGGCAATCAGCCCCAGCATTTT,CASSRDRGNQPQHF
TRBV7-9,TRBJ2-1,TRBD1,NA,TGTGCCAGCAGCTCGACCCCGGGACAGGGCGCCTACAATGAGCAGTTCTTC,CASSSTPGQGAYNEQFF
TRBV6-5,TRBJ2-7,NA,NA,TGTGCCAGCAGTACGGACAGATTCATCTACGAGCAGTACTTC,CASSTDRFIYEQYF
TRBV18,TRBJ2-3,NA,NA,TGTGCCAGCTCACCCCCAGGGTCGGATACGCAGTATTTT,CASSPPGSDTQYF
TRBV28,TRBJ1-2,NA,once,TGTGCCAGCAGTTTTATGGCAGGCCCATATGGCTACACCTTC,CASSFMAGPYGYTF
TRBV6-1,TRBJ2-1,NA,NA,TGTGCCAGCAGTGAAGCGGAAAATAGAGGTGTCAATGAGCAGTTCTTC,CASSEAENRGVNEQFF
TRBV20-1,TRBJ2-7,NA,NA,TGCAGTGCTCCCCGGAGGGAGCAGTACTTC,CSAPRREQYF
TRBV7-9,TRBJ1-6,NA,once,TGTGCCAGCAGCCGCCACGGGACACCCTATAATTCACCCCTCCACTTT,CASSRHGTPYNSPLHF
TRBV7-6,TRBJ1-6,NA,NA,TGTGCCAGCAGGCGGAATTCACCCCTCCACTTT,CASRRNSPLHF
TRBV7-9,TRBJ2-7,TRBD1,NA,TGTGCCAGCAGCGGGGACAGGGAAAGGTACGAGCAGTACTTC,CASSGDRERYEQYF
TRBV4-3,TRBJ2-7,TRBD2,NA,TGCGCCAGCAGCCAGGCGGCGGGAGGAGGCTACGAGCAGTACTTC,CASSQAAGGGYEQYF
TRBV11-2,TRBJ2-3,TRBD2,NA,TGTGCCAGCAGCTTAGCGGGGGGGCAAGGTACGCAGTATTTT,CASSLAGGQGTQYF
TRBV15,TRBJ2-7,TRBD2,NA,TGTGCCACCAGCAGCAAACGCCTAGCGGGAGTCTCCTACGAGCAGTACTTC,CATSSKRLAGVSYEQYF
TRBV2,TRBJ2-1,TRBD2,NA,TGTGCCAGCAGTGAAGATGCGGGACTAGCCAATGAGCAGTTCTTC,CASSEDAGLANEQFF
TRBV6-5,TRBJ2-1,TRBD2,NA,TGTGCCAGCAGTTCGGGACTAGCTAACTACAATGAGCAGTTCTTC,CASSSGLANYNEQFF
TRBV5-4,TRBJ2-7,TRBD1,once,TGTGCCAGCAGCTTGAGGACAGGGGGAAGCTACGAGCAGTACTTC,CASSLRTGGSYEQYF
TRBV7-2,TRBJ1-5,TRBD1,NA,TGTGCCAGCAGCTTAGCCGCCGGGACAGGGAATCAGCCCCAGCATTTT,CASSLAAGTGNQPQHF
TRBV7-3,TRBJ2-1,TRBD2,few,TGTGCCAGCAGCTTAACGGGTTTCGGGGGAGGGCTTAGTGAGCAGTTCTTC,CASSLTGFGGGLSEQFF
TRBV11-2,TRBJ2-1,NA,NA,TGTGCCAGCAGCTTAGGCGACAGGAGCTCCTACAATGAGCAGTTCTTC,CASSLGDRSSYNEQFF
TRBV11-2,TRBJ2-7,NA,NA,TGTGCCAGCAGCTTTGGGGGGAAGTTCTACGAGCAGTACTTC,CASSFGGKFYEQYF